This T cell receptor beta chain was observed in a study of shared clonotypes between healthy human individuals. After removal of 5 bases from V and 3 bases from J, the junction contained 9 bases not matched to a gene. Germline CDR1 is MDHEN and CDR2 is SYDVKM. This CDR3 has 15 amino acids. Naivety among CD8 cells was defined by CD45RO negativity and positive CCR7 selection, thereby excluding terminally differentiated effector memory CD45RA+ cells. Assay used: immunoSEQ multiplex PCR; TCRdb lists only in-frame clones, some missing. The sample consists of millions of clones, about 95% of them appearing once.

The rearrangement uses TRBV28 and TRBJ1-1; 7 nucleotides align to TRBD1. The material sequenced was naive CD8+ T cells sorted from blood. The source is a man between 18 and 29 years old in good health. CDR3 in amino acids: CASSPTGTEDTEAFF. The CDR3 nucleotides read TGTGCCAGCAGTCCTACCGGGACAGAAGACACTGAAGCTTTCTTT.